The T cell receptor beta chain under discussion was sequenced for a study of blood T cell repertoires in COVID-19. Study at large: Specimens from acute and convalescent COVID-19 originated in the United States, Italy and Spain.

The data were produced by immunoSEQ multiplex PCR, yet TCRdb's version contains in-frame clones alone and is incomplete. The table has over 450,000 clones, 89% seen once; the top ten hold around 0.95%. This CDR3 comprises 16 residues. Trimming removed 5 bases from V and 1 base from J; junction bases left unmatched: 11. Germline V gene sequence: CDR1 SGHKS, CDR2 YYEKEE (reference sequence). The rearrangement joins TRBV5-5 to TRBJ2-5; TRBD2 aligns across 7 bases. Sequencing was carried out using peripheral blood. The origin of this receptor is a young man with COVID-19, enrolled during active disease. The CDR3 bases are TGTGCCAGCAGTGTGGGGGGGTCCCTATTCCAAGAGACCCAGTACTTC. This encodes CASSVGGSLFQETQYF. Filled out from reference TRBV5-5 and TRBJ2-5, the complete variable domain reads DAGVTQSPTHLIKTRGQQVTLRCSPISGHKSVSWYQQVLGQGPQFIFQYYEKEERGRGNFPDRFSARQFPNYSSELNVNALLLGDSALYLCASSVGGSLFQETQYFGPGTRLLVL.